The 23 T cell receptor beta chains presented below share a single source sample, sequenced in a study of T cells after yellow fever vaccination. One entry per CDR3 protein results from TCRdb running MiXCR on the 5' RACE reads. This sample carries a few hundred thousand distinct CDR3 sequences, 15% to 20% of them seen once, and the ten largest clones take over 11%. The specimen was PBMCs, collected 15 days after the yellow fever booster vaccination. These receptors were taken from a man aged 30 to 45 who received the YFV17D yellow fever vaccine.

This clonotype was found a few times. This chain joins TRBV7-3 and TRBJ1-1; TRBD1 aligns across 8 bases. V shed 5 bases, J shed 6 bases, and the junction held 5 bases outside the gene matches. CDR3 length: 13 residues. CDR1 SGHTA and CDR2 FQGTGA come from the germline V gene. The CDR3 here is CASSIQGVAEAFF. CDR3 in DNA: TGTGCCAGCAGCATACAGGGGGTGGCTGAAGCTTTCTTT.

The chain carries TRBV20-1 and TRBJ1-2; D gene ambiguous. Looked up from germline, CDR1 is DFQATT and CDR2 is SNEGSKA (reference sequence). This CDR3 is 11 amino acids long. Trimming left V 0 bases short and J 14 bases short, with 13 bases between. CDR3 in amino acids: CSARDTTWVTF. In nucleotides, the CDR3 is TGCAGTGCTAGAGATACAACCTGGGTTACCTTC.

This clonotype was seen only a few times. The gene calls are TRBV28 and TRBJ2-1; 10 nucleotides align to TRBD1. V was clipped by 6 bases and J by 0 bases; unmatched bases: 11. Germline values: CDR1 MDHEN, CDR2 SYDVKM. The CDR3 is 18 amino acids. The CDR3 DNA reads as TGTGCCAGCAGAGGGACAGGGGTAAGACTGAGCTCCTACAATGAGCAGTTCTTC. It encodes CASRGTGVRLSSYNEQFF.

This clonotype has more than one count but fewer than ten. This CDR3 is CASSYSPGAGANVLTF. The CDR3 DNA is TGTGCCAGCAGTTACTCTCCAGGGGCTGGGGCCAACGTCCTGACTTTC. The J gene is TRBJ2-6, the V gene TRBV6-5; TRBD1 might be the D (6 bases). The CDR3 extends over 16 amino acids. The V and J ends lost 0 bases and 2 bases respectively, with 8 bases between them. Germline loops: CDR1 MNHEY, CDR2 SVGAGI.

The chain joins TRBV6-1 to TRBJ2-1, with 7 bases aligning to TRBD2. The CDR3 runs 14 residues. Germline-derived CDR1 and CDR2 are MNHNS and SASEGT. Trimming removed 6 bases from V and 5 bases from J; junction bases left unmatched: 7. CDR3 amino acids: CASRVGLGNNEQFF. The CDR3 DNA reads as TGTGCCAGCAGGGTTGGACTAGGAAACAATGAGCAGTTCTTC.

V is TRBV5-1 and J is TRBJ1-4; D is ambiguous. The ends were cut back, 1 base at V and 5 bases at J, with 15 bases in the middle. Germline loops: CDR1 SGHRS, CDR2 YFSETQ. The CDR3 loop spans 16 amino acids. CDR3 in amino acids: CASSLRRRAGNEKLFF. CDR3 nucleotides: TGCGCCAGCAGCTTGAGGAGGCGGGCCGGGAATGAAAAACTGTTTTTT.

The V call is TRBV10-3, the J call TRBJ2-3, with TRBD1 matching over 7 bases. This CDR3 is 14 amino acids long. The V segment lost 8 bases and the J segment 1 base; nucleotides outside the gene matches: 6. Germline-derived CDR1 and CDR2 are ENHRY and SYGVKD. For the CDR3, the DNA is TGTGCCATCCGGGATACAGGGGGCACAGATACGCAGTATTTT. Its translation is CAIRDTGGTDTQYF.

This clonotype was seen more than once but under ten times. The gene calls are TRBV5-1 and TRBJ1-3, with D perhaps matching TRBD1 (5 bases). Germline CDR1 is SGHRS and CDR2 is YFSETQ. This CDR3 region has 13 residues. Trimming removed 4 bases from V and 2 bases from J, with 7 bases in between. The CDR3: CASSEGAGNTIYF. The CDR3 coding sequence is TGCGCCAGCAGCGAAGGGGCTGGAAACACCATATATTTT.

The table lists this clonotype with a few counts. V and J are TRBV2 and TRBJ2-3; TRBD1 might be the D (6 bases). Trimming pared 8 bases from V and 5 bases from J, leaving 26 bases between. CDR1 is SNHLY and CDR2 is FYNNEI in the germline V gene. The CDR3 consists of 17 residues. As DNA, the CDR3 is TGTGCCAGCGCTACCGACAGGCTAAGACGGGACCAAGATACGCAGTATTTT. This gives the protein CASATDRLRRDQDTQYF. The whole variable domain, remainder taken from reference TRBV2 and TRBJ2-3, is EPEVTQTPSHQVTQMGQEVILRCVPISNHLYFYWYRQILGQKVEFLVSFYNNEISEKSEIFDDQFSVERPDGSNFTLKIRSTKLEDSAMYFCASATDRLRRDQDTQYFGPGTRLTVL.

This clonotype came up a few times. The genes are TRBV6-5 and TRBJ2-2; D not certain. V was shortened by 4 bases and J by 5 bases, with 14 bases between the two germline ends. The germline V gene encodes CDR1 MNHEY and CDR2 SVGAGI. The CDR3 extends over 15 amino acids. The CDR3 DNA reads TGTGCCAGCAGTTTATCCGGGCATAGGACCGGGGAGCTGTTTTTT. It specifies CASSLSGHRTGELFF.

This clonotype occurred a few times. The chain couples TRBV7-8 to TRBJ1-5; a weak D match, TRBD1 (6 bases). With 5 bases removed from V and 7 bases from J, the gap between germline ends came to 18 bases. This CDR3 comprises 15 residues. Germline V gene lookup returns CDR1 SGHVS and CDR2 FQNEAQ. The CDR3 loop reads CASSDKGVGSQPQHF. CDR3 sequence (DNA): TGTGCCAGCAGCGATAAGGGGGTAGGATCACAGCCCCAGCATTTT.

This clonotype came up a few times. V gene TRBV14 combines with J gene TRBJ2-2; D is perhaps TRBD1 or TRBD2 (5 bases each). CDR3 size: 17 residues. The V and J ends lost 2 bases and 0 bases respectively, with 13 bases between them. CDR1 and CDR2 (germline): SGHDN, FVKESK. CDR3 region: CASSQLPGTANTGELFF. DNA of the CDR3: TGTGCCAGCAGCCAACTCCCCGGGACGGCGAACACCGGGGAGCTGTTTTTT.

The genes are TRBV28 and TRBJ2-3; D is unresolved. The CDR3 spans 14 residues. Per the germline V gene, CDR1 is MDHEN and CDR2 is SYDVKM. The V and J ends lost 6 bases and 0 bases respectively, with 10 bases between them. The CDR3 sequence: CASSLRFSTDTQYF. Here the CDR3 DNA reads TGTGCCAGCAGCCTGCGGTTTAGCACAGATACGCAGTATTTT.

This clonotype was recorded a few times. This chain joins TRBV27 and TRBJ1-1; D gene uncertain. The CDR3 contains 16 residues. Trimming removed 0 bases at V and 1 base at J, with 12 bases between. The germline CDR1 and CDR2 sequences are MNHEY and SMNVEV (reference sequence). CDR3 bases: TGTGCCAGCAGTTTATCGATTCCTAGTGGGAACACTGAAGCTTTCTTT. It encodes CASSLSIPSGNTEAFF.

This clonotype has a handful of counts. This rearrangement joins TRBV9 to TRBJ2-7, with D possibly TRBD1 on 6 matching bases. CDR1 SGDLS and CDR2 YYNGEE come from the germline V gene. Deletions cut 3 bases from V and 7 bases from J, with 14 bases between. The CDR3 loop spans 13 amino acids. The CDR3 nucleotides are TGTGCCAGCAGCGCAGCCGAGGGGGTAGAGCAGTACTTC. It is translated as CASSAAEGVEQYF.

The J gene is TRBJ1-4, the V gene TRBV5-1; D unresolved. CDR3 size: 13 residues. The V and J ends lost 0 bases and 7 bases respectively, with 7 bases between them. Germline-derived CDR1 and CDR2 are SGHRS and YFSETQ. The CDR3 loop is CASSLAAGEKLFF. CDR3 nucleotides: TGCGCCAGCAGCTTGGCCGCGGGTGAAAAACTGTTTTTT.

The chain uses TRBV12-3 or TRBV12-4 and TRBJ1-1; the D is unclear. With 3 bases removed from V and 7 bases from J, the gap between germline ends came to 9 bases. The CDR3 runs 12 residues. Here the CDR3 DNA reads TGTGCCAGCAGTTTGAGGGCACTTGAAGCTTTCTTT. It yields the protein CASSLRALEAFF.

The rearrangement links TRBV6-1 to TRBJ2-5; 9 bases map to TRBD2. V lost 7 bases to trimming and J lost 2 bases; unmatched junction nucleotides: 8. Germline CDR1 reads MNHNS; CDR2 reads SASEGT. The CDR3 extends over 15 amino acids. The CDR3 bases are TGTGCCAGCACCCCGGGAAGCGGGAGGCAAGAGACCCAGTACTTC. Encoded protein: CASTPGSGRQETQYF.

This clonotype was found many times. Germline and junction disagree at one end, which may indicate a read error. V gene TRBV5-1 combines with J gene TRBJ2-3; no clear D. The CDR3 has 12 residues. The germline CDR1 and CDR2 sequences are SGHRS and YFSETQ. The CDR3 bases are TGTGCCAGCAGCTTGCGGTTAGATACGCAGTATTTT. Residues: CASSLRLDTQYF.

The V call is TRBV6-2 or TRBV6-3, the J call TRBJ2-3; 11 positions agree with TRBD2. The junction had 0 bases not matched to a gene; V was cut back by 7 bases and J by 0 bases. This CDR3 is built from 14 residues. Germline V CDR1 and CDR2: MNHEY, SVGEGT. The CDR3 DNA sequence: TGTGCCAGCACTAGCGGGAGGAGCACAGATACGCAGTATTTT. The encoded protein is CASTSGRSTDTQYF.

This clonotype was picked up a small number of times. The chain combines TRBV20-1 with TRBJ2-5, with unresolved D. V was cut by 6 bases and J by 0 bases, with 11 bases left in between. CDR1 is DFQATT, CDR2 SNEGSKA, per germline (reference sequence). The CDR3 loop spans 13 amino acids. The CDR3 DNA follows: TGCAGTGCATGGATTTCGTACCAAGAGACCCAGTACTTC. This codes for CSAWISYQETQYF.

A few counts support this clonotype. The rearrangement links TRBV5-5 to TRBJ2-7; 7 bases agree with TRBD1. V lost 2 bases and J lost 6; bases outside the gene matches: 11. The V gene's germline CDR1 is SGHKS and CDR2 YYEKEE (reference sequence). CDR3 length equals 15 residues. This chain's CDR3 is CASSFQAGGSGEQYF. The CDR3 DNA sequence: TGTGCCAGCAGCTTTCAAGCAGGGGGTAGTGGCGAGCAGTACTTC.

The chain carries TRBV10-1 and TRBJ1-1; 8 nucleotides match TRBD1. Germline assignment: CDR1 WNHNN and CDR2 SYGVQD (reference sequence). The CDR3 runs 14 residues. V shed 4 bases, J shed 5 bases, and the junction held 6 bases outside the gene matches. CDR3 in amino acids: CASSADRGWTEAFF. Written as DNA, the CDR3 is TGCGCCAGCAGTGCTGACAGGGGTTGGACTGAAGCTTTCTTT.